This T cell receptor (beta chain) was sequenced in a study of spatial heterogeneity in lung cancer. Study context: When available, follow-up PBMC samples taken a median of about two years after resection were sequenced. Study results and caveats: Relative to follow-up, resection was when ubiquitous expanded tumor TCRs appeared more in blood.

Individually, TCR cDNA molecules were each labelled with a unique molecular identifier. TCRdb reprocessed the 5' RACE reads with MiXCR, giving one entry per CDR3 protein. The sample shows some 35,000 distinct CDR3 sequences, around 7.6% of them seen only once. This CDR3 is built from 17 residues. Germline CDR1 is MNHEY and CDR2 is SVGAGI. Germline trimming cut 0 bases from V and 0 bases from J; bases unmatched to any gene: 7. This clonotype was recorded at least ten times. The antigen is not known. Time point denoted: blood at routine non-recurrence follow-up after resection. Researchers sequenced whole RNA taken from tumor, nontumor lung or frozen PBMC without sorting.

This receptor was identified in a male donor with early-stage non-small cell lung cancer. The genes are TRBV6-5 and TRBJ1-1, with 7 bases aligning to TRBD1. Material: PBMCs, obtained at follow-up. The CDR3 spells CASSYSRTGAMNTEAFF. CDR3 coding DNA: TGTGCCAGCAGTTACTCGAGGACAGGTGCTATGAACACTGAAGCTTTCTTT.